This TCR beta chain was documented in a study of response to subunit inactivated influenza vaccine. General study results and limits: The authors put forward the suggestion that each seasonal influenza vaccination may bring in only a limited number of new T cells.

This clonotype was counted at least ten times. As yet, its antigen is unknown. MiXCR, applied by TCRdb to the RT-PCR reads, yields one record per CDR3 protein. This table holds approximately 570,000 distinct CDR3 sequences, 7.5% to 8.5% found once. The clonotype comes from a man in his fifties or sixties who received an inactivated influenza vaccine. The sequenced sample was PBMCs from blood, obtained roughly 24 months after vaccination.

The DNA for the CDR3 is TGTGCCAGCAGCAGACAGGGCTTGAACACCGGGGAGCTGTTTTTT. It is translated as CASSRQGLNTGELFF. V and J are TRBV12-3 or TRBV12-4 and TRBJ2-2; 7 bases are shared with TRBD1. V was clipped by 6 bases and J by 1 base; unmatched bases: 5. The CDR3 spans 15 residues.